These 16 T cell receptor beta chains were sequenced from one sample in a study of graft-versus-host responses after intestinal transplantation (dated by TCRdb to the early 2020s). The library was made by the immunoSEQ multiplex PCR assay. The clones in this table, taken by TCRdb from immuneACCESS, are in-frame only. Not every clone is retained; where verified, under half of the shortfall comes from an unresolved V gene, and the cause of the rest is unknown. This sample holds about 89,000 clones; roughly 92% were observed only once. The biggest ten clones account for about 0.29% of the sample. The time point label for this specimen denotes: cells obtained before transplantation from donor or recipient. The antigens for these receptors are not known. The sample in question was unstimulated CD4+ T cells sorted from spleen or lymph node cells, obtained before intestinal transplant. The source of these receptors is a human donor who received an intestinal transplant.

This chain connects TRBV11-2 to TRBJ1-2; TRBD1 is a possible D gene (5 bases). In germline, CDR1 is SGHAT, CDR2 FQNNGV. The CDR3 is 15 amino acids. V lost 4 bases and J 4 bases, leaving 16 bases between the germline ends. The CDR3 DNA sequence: TGTGCCAGCAGCTCACAATTCGAGGGGTTCTATGGCTACACCTTC. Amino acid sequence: CASSSQFEGFYGYTF.

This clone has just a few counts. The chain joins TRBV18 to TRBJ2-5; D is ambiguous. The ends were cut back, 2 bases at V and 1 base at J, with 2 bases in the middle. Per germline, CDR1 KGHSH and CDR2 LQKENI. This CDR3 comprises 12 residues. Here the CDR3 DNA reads TGTGCCAGCTCACCAGGCCAAGAGACCCAGTACTTC. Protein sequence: CASSPGQETQYF.

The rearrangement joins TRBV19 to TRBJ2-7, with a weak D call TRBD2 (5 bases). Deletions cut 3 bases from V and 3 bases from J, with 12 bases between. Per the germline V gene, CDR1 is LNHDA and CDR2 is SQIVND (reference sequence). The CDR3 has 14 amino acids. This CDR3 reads CASSIRELFYEQYF. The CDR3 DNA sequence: TGTGCCAGTAGTATTCGGGAACTTTTCTACGAGCAGTACTTC. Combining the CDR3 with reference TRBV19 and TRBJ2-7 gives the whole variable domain DGGITQSPKYLFRKEGQNVTLSCEQNLNHDAMYWYRQDPGQGLRLIYYSQIVNDFQKGDIAEGYSVSREKKESFPLTVTSAQKNPTAFYLCASSIRELFYEQYFGPGTRLTVT.

This CDR3 is CASSLGQGRGEQYF. The CDR3 nucleotides read TGTGCCAGCAGCTTAGGGCAGGGGCGAGGGGAGCAGTACTTC. This rearrangement joins TRBV7-2 to TRBJ2-7, with D perhaps TRBD1 (6 bases). There are 14 residues in the CDR3. Germline-derived CDR1 and CDR2 are SGHTA and FQGNSA. Deletions cut 1 base from V and 7 bases from J, with 14 bases between.

CDR3 nucleotide sequence: TGCGCCAGCAGCTCGGGATCCTACACAGATACGCAGTATTTT. Amino acids: CASSSGSYTDTQYF. The rearrangement joins TRBV5-1 to TRBJ2-3; a weak D match, TRBD2 (5 bases). Trimming shortened V by 3 bases and J by 2 bases, and 10 bases separated the two germline ends. Germline-derived CDR1 and CDR2 are SGHRS and YFSETQ. This CDR3 comprises 14 residues. Together with reference TRBV5-1 and TRBJ2-3, the CDR3 gives the full variable domain: KAGVTQTPRYLIKTRGQQVTLSCSPISGHRSVSWYQQTPGQGLQFLFEYFSETQRNKGNFPGRFSGRQFSNSRSEMNVSTLELGDSALYLCASSSGSYTDTQYFGPGTRLTVL.

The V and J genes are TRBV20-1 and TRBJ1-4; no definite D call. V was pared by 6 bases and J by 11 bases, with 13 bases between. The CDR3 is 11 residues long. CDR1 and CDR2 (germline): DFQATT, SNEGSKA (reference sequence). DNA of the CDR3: TGCAGTGCGGTGCGCCAGCGGAAACTGTTTTTT. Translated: CSAVRQRKLFF.

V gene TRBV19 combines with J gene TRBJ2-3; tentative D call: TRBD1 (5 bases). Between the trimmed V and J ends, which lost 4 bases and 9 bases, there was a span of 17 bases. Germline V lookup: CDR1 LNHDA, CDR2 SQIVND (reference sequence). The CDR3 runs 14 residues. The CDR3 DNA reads TGTGCCAGTAGTACCGACCCGACAGTAAGCACGCAGTATTTT. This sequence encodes CASSTDPTVSTQYF.

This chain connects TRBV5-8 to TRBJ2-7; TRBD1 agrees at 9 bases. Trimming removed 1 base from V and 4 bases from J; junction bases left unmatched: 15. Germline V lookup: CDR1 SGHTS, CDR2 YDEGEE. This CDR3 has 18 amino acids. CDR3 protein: CASSLSHGGWDRVYEQYF. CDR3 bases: TGTGCCAGCAGCTTGTCTCACGGCGGTTGGGACAGGGTATACGAGCAGTACTTC. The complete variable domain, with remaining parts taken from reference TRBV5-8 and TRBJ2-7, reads EAGVTQSPTHLIKTRGQQATLRCSPISGHTSVYWYQQALGLGLQFLLWYDEGEERNRGNFPPRFSGRQFPNYSSELNVNALELEDSALYLCASSLSHGGWDRVYEQYFGPGTRLTVT.

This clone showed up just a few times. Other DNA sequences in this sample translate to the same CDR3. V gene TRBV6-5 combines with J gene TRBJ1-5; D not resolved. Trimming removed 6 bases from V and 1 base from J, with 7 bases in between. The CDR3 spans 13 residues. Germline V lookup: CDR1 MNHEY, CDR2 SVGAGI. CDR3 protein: CASRQDSNQPQHF. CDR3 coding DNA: TGTGCCAGCAGGCAGGACAGCAATCAGCCCCAGCATTTT.

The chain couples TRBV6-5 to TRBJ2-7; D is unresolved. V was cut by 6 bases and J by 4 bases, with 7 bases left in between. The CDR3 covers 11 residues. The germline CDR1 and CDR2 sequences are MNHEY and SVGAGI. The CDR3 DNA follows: TGTGCCAGCAGCCAAGCTTACGAGCAGTACTTC. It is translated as CASSQAYEQYF.

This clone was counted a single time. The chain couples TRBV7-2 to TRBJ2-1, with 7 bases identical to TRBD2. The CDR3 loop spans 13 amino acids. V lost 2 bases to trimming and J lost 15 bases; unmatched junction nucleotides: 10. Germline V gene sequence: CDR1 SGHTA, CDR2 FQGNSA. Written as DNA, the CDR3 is TGTGCCAGCAGCTTAACCCCTGGACTAGTGGCGTTCTTC. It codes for CASSLTPGLVAFF. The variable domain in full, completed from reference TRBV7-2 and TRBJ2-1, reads GAGVSQSPSNKVTEKGKDVELRCDPISGHTALYWYRQSLGQGLEFLIYFQGNSAPDKSGLPSDRFSAERTGGSVSTLTIQRTQQEDSAVYLCASSLTPGLVAFFGPGTRLTVL.

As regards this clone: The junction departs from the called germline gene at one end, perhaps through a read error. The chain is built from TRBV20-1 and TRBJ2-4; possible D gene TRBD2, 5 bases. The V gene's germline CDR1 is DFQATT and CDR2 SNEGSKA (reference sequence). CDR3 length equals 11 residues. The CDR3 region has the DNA TGCAGTGCTAGAGATGAGGGCCCCCCCAACTTC. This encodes CSARDEGPPNF.

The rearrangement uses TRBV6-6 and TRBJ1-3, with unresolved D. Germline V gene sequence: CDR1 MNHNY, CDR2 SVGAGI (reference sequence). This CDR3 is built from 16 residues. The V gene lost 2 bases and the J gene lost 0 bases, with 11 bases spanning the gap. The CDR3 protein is CASSYLGRASGNTIYF. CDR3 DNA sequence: TGTGCCAGCAGTTACCTGGGCCGGGCCTCTGGAAACACCATATATTTT.

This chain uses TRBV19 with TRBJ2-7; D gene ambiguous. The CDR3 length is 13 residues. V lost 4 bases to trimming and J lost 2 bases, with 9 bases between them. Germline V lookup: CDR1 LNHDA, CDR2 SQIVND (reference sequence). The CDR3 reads CASSTTVPYEQYF. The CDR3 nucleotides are TGTGCCAGTAGTACTACGGTTCCCTACGAGCAGTACTTC.

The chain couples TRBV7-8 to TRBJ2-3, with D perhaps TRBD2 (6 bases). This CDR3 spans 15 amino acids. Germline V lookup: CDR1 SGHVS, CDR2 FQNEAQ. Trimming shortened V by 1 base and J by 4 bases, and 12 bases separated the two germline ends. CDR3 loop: CASSLEGGSADTQYF. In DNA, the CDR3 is TGTGCCAGCAGCTTAGAGGGAGGCAGTGCAGATACGCAGTATTTT. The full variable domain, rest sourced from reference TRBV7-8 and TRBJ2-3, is GAGVSQSPRYKVAKRGQDVALRCDPISGHVSLFWYQQALGQGPEFLTYFQNEAQLDKSGLPSDRFFAERPEGSVSTLKIQRTQQEDSAVYLCASSLEGGSADTQYFGPGTRLTVL.

CDR3 bases: TGCAGCGTGCTCCCACCGCTAGCGGGAGCGGGTGGAGATACGCAGTATTTT. The encoded protein is CSVLPPLAGAGGDTQYF. The chain joins TRBV29-1 to TRBJ2-3, with TRBD2 identical over 10 bases. Germline V CDR1 and CDR2: SQVTM, ANQGSEA. The CDR3 is 17 residues long. With V trimmed by 6 bases and J by 5 bases, 17 bases remained unmatched.